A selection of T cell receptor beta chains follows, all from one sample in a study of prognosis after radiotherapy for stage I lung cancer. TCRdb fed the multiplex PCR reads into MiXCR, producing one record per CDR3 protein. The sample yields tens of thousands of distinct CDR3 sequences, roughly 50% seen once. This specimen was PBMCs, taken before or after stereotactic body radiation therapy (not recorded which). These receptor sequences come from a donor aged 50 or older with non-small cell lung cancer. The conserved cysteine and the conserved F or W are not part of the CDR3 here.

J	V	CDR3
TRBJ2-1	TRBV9	ASSSRTSATANEQF
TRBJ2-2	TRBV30	ARRFTGELF
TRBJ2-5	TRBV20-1	SARRRVVASGGRPRETQY
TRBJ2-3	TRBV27	ASGQEGDTQY
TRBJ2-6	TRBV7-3	ASSFSGGASGSNVLT
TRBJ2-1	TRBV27	ASSLSQHNEQF
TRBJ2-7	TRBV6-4	ASSSRDRVYEQY
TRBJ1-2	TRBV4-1	ASSQVGQGAEGYT
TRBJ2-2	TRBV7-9	ASSLDPDSFIWTGELF
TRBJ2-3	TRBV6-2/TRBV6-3	ASSPFPSVFTQY
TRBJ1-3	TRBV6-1	ASSPGTGGGNTIY
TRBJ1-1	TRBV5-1	ASSVDRGTNTEAF
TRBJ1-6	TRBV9	ASSAGTGYSPLH
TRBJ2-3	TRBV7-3	ASSRTSTDTQY
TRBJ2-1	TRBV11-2	ASSLGRPNEQF
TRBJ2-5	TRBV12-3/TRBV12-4	ASSEQGETQY
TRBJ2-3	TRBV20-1	SARGRGTSGARNTDTQY
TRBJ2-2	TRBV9	ASSEGLTNTGELF
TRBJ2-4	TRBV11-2	ASSSNRGQGNIQY
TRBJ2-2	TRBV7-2	ASSLQGNTGELF
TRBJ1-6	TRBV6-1	ASRITGTANSPLH
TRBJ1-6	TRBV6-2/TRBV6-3	ASSPLYQSSYNSPLH
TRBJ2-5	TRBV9	ASSVSAGADGETQY
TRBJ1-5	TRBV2	ASREQPGQGQPQH
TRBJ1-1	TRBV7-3	ASSMGGNTEAF